These T cell receptor beta chains were read from a single sample in a study of blood T cell repertoires in COVID-19. Here immunoSEQ multiplex PCR was the method, and the copy in TCRdb shows in-frame clones only, minus some. Counted here are 490,000 or so clones, 88% occurring once; the ten biggest clones make up over 1.5%. The sequenced sample consisted of PBMCs or T cells enriched from blood (not recorded which). The receptors originated from a woman in her 40s who had recovered from COVID-19. Both conserved end residues are part of each CDR3. Fields, in order: V gene, D gene, CDR3 length, clone size, J gene, CDR3 protein, CDR3 DNA. A D gene is named only where the DNA matches it firmly. Size is stated for part of the rows, as once, few or many counts, or as a class when the clone is expanded.

V gene: TRBV5-4; D gene: TRBD1; CDR3 length: 15; clone size: NA; J gene: TRBJ2-5; CDR3 protein: CASSTDRGARETQYF; CDR3 DNA: TGTGCCAGCAGCACGGACAGGGGCGCGAGAGAGACCCAGTACTTC
V gene: TRBV10-3; D gene: NA; CDR3 length: 14; clone size: NA; J gene: TRBJ1-2; CDR3 protein: CATRSQGLDYGYTF; CDR3 DNA: TGTGCCACCCGCTCTCAGGGCTTGGACTATGGCTACACCTTC
V gene: TRBV5-4; D gene: NA; CDR3 length: 14; clone size: NA; J gene: TRBJ2-7; CDR3 protein: CASSPPGRSYEQYF; CDR3 DNA: TGTGCCAGCAGCCCCCCGGGTAGGTCCTACGAGCAGTACTTC
V gene: TRBV5-1; D gene: NA; CDR3 length: 14; clone size: NA; J gene: TRBJ1-1; CDR3 protein: CASSLDWGHTEAFF; CDR3 DNA: TGCGCCAGCAGCTTGGATTGGGGGCACACTGAAGCTTTCTTT
V gene: TRBV18; D gene: NA; CDR3 length: 14; clone size: NA; J gene: TRBJ2-5; CDR3 protein: CASSSQVVQETQYF; CDR3 DNA: TGTGCCAGCTCATCTCAGGTAGTCCAAGAGACCCAGTACTTC
V gene: TRBV19; D gene: TRBD1; CDR3 length: 13; clone size: NA; J gene: TRBJ1-5; CDR3 protein: CASSRTGRQPQHF; CDR3 DNA: TGTGCCAGTAGTAGGACAGGGAGGCAGCCCCAGCATTTT
V gene: TRBV4-2; D gene: TRBD1; CDR3 length: 16; clone size: NA; J gene: TRBJ2-2; CDR3 protein: CASSQAADRGSGELFF; CDR3 DNA: TGTGCCAGCAGCCAAGCAGCGGACAGGGGCTCCGGGGAGCTGTTTTTT
V gene: TRBV4-3; D gene: TRBD1; CDR3 length: 14; clone size: NA; J gene: TRBJ1-3; CDR3 protein: CASSQRQGANTIYF; CDR3 DNA: TGCGCCAGCAGCCAAAGACAGGGAGCCAACACCATATATTTT
V gene: TRBV6-2/TRBV6-3; D gene: TRBD2; CDR3 length: 16; clone size: few; J gene: TRBJ2-1; CDR3 protein: CASSFRSGLVLNEQFF; CDR3 DNA: TGTGCCAGCAGTTTTAGGTCGGGACTAGTTCTGAATGAGCAGTTCTTC
V gene: TRBV4-1; D gene: NA; CDR3 length: 16; clone size: NA; J gene: TRBJ2-1; CDR3 protein: CASSRIGTVPTNEQFF; CDR3 DNA: TGCGCCAGCAGCCGAATAGGGACTGTCCCCACCAATGAGCAGTTCTTC
V gene: TRBV4-3; D gene: NA; CDR3 length: 16; clone size: NA; J gene: TRBJ1-1; CDR3 protein: CASSQDRRTENTEAFF; CDR3 DNA: TGCGCCAGCAGCCAAGATCGGCGGACTGAGAACACTGAAGCTTTCTTT
V gene: TRBV11-2; D gene: NA; CDR3 length: 13; clone size: NA; J gene: TRBJ1-2; CDR3 protein: CASSLRTSGGYTF; CDR3 DNA: TGTGCCAGCAGCTTACGGACCTCAGGGGGCTACACCTTC
V gene: TRBV5-4; D gene: TRBD2; CDR3 length: 15; clone size: NA; J gene: TRBJ2-1; CDR3 protein: CASSWDYPTYNEQFF; CDR3 DNA: TGTGCCAGCAGCTGGGACTACCCCACCTACAATGAGCAGTTCTTC
V gene: TRBV10-3; D gene: TRBD1; CDR3 length: 14; clone size: NA; J gene: TRBJ1-1; CDR3 protein: CAINQDRVVTEAFF; CDR3 DNA: TGTGCCATCAACCAGGACAGGGTAGTCACTGAAGCTTTCTTT
V gene: TRBV4-3; D gene: NA; CDR3 length: 16; clone size: NA; J gene: TRBJ1-3; CDR3 protein: CASSQDPWAGGNTIYF; CDR3 DNA: TGCGCCAGCAGCCAAGATCCGTGGGCAGGGGGAAACACCATATATTTT
V gene: TRBV4-3; D gene: TRBD1; CDR3 length: 14; clone size: NA; J gene: TRBJ1-2; CDR3 protein: CASSYRQGLRGYTF; CDR3 DNA: TGCGCCAGCAGCTATCGACAGGGTCTACGGGGCTACACCTTC
V gene: TRBV18; D gene: NA; CDR3 length: 13; clone size: once; J gene: TRBJ2-3; CDR3 protein: CASADYAEDTQYF; CDR3 DNA: TGTGCCAGCGCGGACTATGCTGAAGATACGCAGTATTTT
V gene: TRBV11-2; D gene: NA; CDR3 length: 14; clone size: NA; J gene: TRBJ1-1; CDR3 protein: CASSRDRLGPGAFF; CDR3 DNA: TGTGCCAGCAGCCGCGACAGACTCGGACCTGGAGCTTTCTTT
V gene: TRBV18; D gene: TRBD1; CDR3 length: 15; clone size: NA; J gene: TRBJ2-2; CDR3 protein: CASSSGTGVAGELFF; CDR3 DNA: TGTGCCAGCTCTTCCGGGACAGGGGTTGCCGGGGAGCTGTTTTTT
V gene: TRBV30; D gene: TRBD1; CDR3 length: 15; clone size: NA; J gene: TRBJ1-2; CDR3 protein: CAWSAGTGENYGYTF; CDR3 DNA: TGTGCCTGGAGTGCCGGGACAGGGGAAAACTATGGCTACACCTTC
V gene: TRBV5-1; D gene: TRBD1; CDR3 length: 14; clone size: few; J gene: TRBJ2-1; CDR3 protein: CASSAGQGKSEQFF; CDR3 DNA: TGCGCCAGCAGCGCTGGACAGGGCAAAAGTGAGCAGTTCTTC
V gene: TRBV21-1; D gene: NA; CDR3 length: 16; clone size: NA; J gene: TRBJ1-5; CDR3 protein: CASSKEPRDRDQPQHF; CDR3 DNA: TGTGCCAGCAGCAAAGAACCCAGGGACAGGGATCAGCCCCAGCATTTT
V gene: TRBV6-5; D gene: NA; CDR3 length: 15; clone size: NA; J gene: TRBJ1-1; CDR3 protein: CASSYYRDVNTEAFF; CDR3 DNA: TGTGCCAGCAGTTACTACCGGGATGTGAACACTGAAGCTTTCTTT
V gene: TRBV5-5; D gene: NA; CDR3 length: 16; clone size: NA; J gene: TRBJ2-1; CDR3 protein: CASSLSWTGRYNEQFF; CDR3 DNA: TGTGCCAGCAGCTTGTCCTGGACTGGACGCTACAATGAGCAGTTCTTC
V gene: TRBV14; D gene: TRBD1; CDR3 length: 17; clone size: NA; J gene: TRBJ2-5; CDR3 protein: CASSQDRGTGNQETQYF; CDR3 DNA: TGTGCCAGCAGCCAAGATCGGGGGACAGGGAACCAAGAGACCCAGTACTTC
V gene: TRBV5-1; D gene: NA; CDR3 length: 14; clone size: few; J gene: TRBJ1-1; CDR3 protein: CASSLAPVNTEAFF; CDR3 DNA: TGCGCCAGCAGCTTGGCGCCAGTGAACACTGAAGCTTTCTTT
V gene: TRBV25-1; D gene: NA; CDR3 length: 17; clone size: few; J gene: TRBJ1-6; CDR3 protein: CASSGTGGGPRRSPLHF; CDR3 DNA: TGTGCCAGCAGTGGGACGGGAGGTGGGCCGCGCAGATCACCCCTCCACTTT
V gene: TRBV28; D gene: TRBD2; CDR3 length: 17; clone size: NA; J gene: TRBJ2-3; CDR3 protein: CASSSPFRLAGSDTQYF; CDR3 DNA: TGTGCCAGCAGTTCCCCCTTCCGACTAGCGGGATCAGATACGCAGTATTTT
V gene: TRBV27; D gene: NA; CDR3 length: 16; clone size: NA; J gene: TRBJ1-5; CDR3 protein: CASSTTGDYSNQPQHF; CDR3 DNA: TGTGCCAGCAGTACGACAGGAGATTATAGCAATCAGCCCCAGCATTTT
V gene: TRBV6-5; D gene: NA; CDR3 length: 13; clone size: NA; J gene: TRBJ1-5; CDR3 protein: CASSNRAHQPQHF; CDR3 DNA: TGTGCCAGCAGTAACAGGGCCCATCAGCCCCAGCATTTT
V gene: TRBV12-3/TRBV12-4; D gene: NA; CDR3 length: 13; clone size: NA; J gene: TRBJ2-7; CDR3 protein: CASMGLGAYEQYF; CDR3 DNA: TGTGCCAGCATGGGGCTGGGCGCCTACGAGCAGTACTTC
V gene: TRBV14; D gene: TRBD2; CDR3 length: 16; clone size: NA; J gene: TRBJ2-7; CDR3 protein: CASSQEPGLGSYEQYF; CDR3 DNA: TGTGCCAGCAGCCAAGAGCCGGGACTAGGCAGCTACGAGCAGTACTTC
V gene: TRBV14; D gene: NA; CDR3 length: 14; clone size: NA; J gene: TRBJ1-5; CDR3 protein: CASSLLGLGQPQHF; CDR3 DNA: TGTGCCAGCAGCCTGTTGGGTCTAGGTCAGCCCCAGCATTTT
V gene: TRBV13; D gene: NA; CDR3 length: 15; clone size: NA; J gene: TRBJ2-3; CDR3 protein: CASSDRQALTDTQYF; CDR3 DNA: TGTGCCAGCAGCGACCGACAGGCCCTAACAGATACGCAGTATTTT
V gene: TRBV5-4; D gene: NA; CDR3 length: 17; clone size: NA; J gene: TRBJ2-1; CDR3 protein: CASSLEGSRTSYNEQFF; CDR3 DNA: TGTGCCAGCAGCTTGGAGGGGTCGAGGACCTCTTACAATGAGCAGTTCTTC
V gene: TRBV4-1; D gene: NA; CDR3 length: 15; clone size: NA; J gene: TRBJ2-5; CDR3 protein: CASSQDVGGRETQYF; CDR3 DNA: TGCGCCAGCAGCCAAGATGTCGGGGGACGGGAGACCCAGTACTTC
V gene: TRBV20-1; D gene: TRBD1; CDR3 length: 14; clone size: NA; J gene: TRBJ1-6; CDR3 protein: CSASLGQGVSPLHF; CDR3 DNA: TGCAGTGCTAGTTTGGGACAGGGGGTTTCACCCCTCCACTTT
V gene: TRBV25-1; D gene: NA; CDR3 length: 16; clone size: NA; J gene: TRBJ2-1; CDR3 protein: CASSEWGGPRYNEQFF; CDR3 DNA: TGTGCCAGCAGTGAATGGGGGGGCCCTCGTTACAATGAGCAGTTCTTC
V gene: TRBV4-3; D gene: NA; CDR3 length: 15; clone size: NA; J gene: TRBJ2-1; CDR3 protein: CASSQDRVSYNEQFF; CDR3 DNA: TGCGCCAGCAGCCAAGATCGGGTATCCTACAATGAGCAGTTCTTC
V gene: TRBV15; D gene: TRBD1; CDR3 length: 16; clone size: NA; J gene: TRBJ2-5; CDR3 protein: CATSRGNRGPLETQYF; CDR3 DNA: TGTGCCACCAGCAGAGGGAATAGGGGGCCTCTAGAGACCCAGTACTTC
V gene: TRBV6-5; D gene: TRBD1; CDR3 length: 15; clone size: NA; J gene: TRBJ1-6; CDR3 protein: CASSSLLTGESPLHF; CDR3 DNA: TGTGCCAGCAGTTCCCTATTGACAGGGGAATCACCCCTCCACTTT
V gene: TRBV7-9; D gene: NA; CDR3 length: 16; clone size: NA; J gene: TRBJ2-1; CDR3 protein: CASSSSALHSYNEQFF; CDR3 DNA: TGTGCCAGCAGCTCAAGCGCATTGCACTCCTACAATGAGCAGTTCTTC
V gene: TRBV19; D gene: NA; CDR3 length: 11; clone size: NA; J gene: TRBJ2-1; CDR3 protein: CASSLRNEQFF; CDR3 DNA: TGTGCCAGTAGTCTTAGAAATGAGCAGTTCTTC
V gene: TRBV29-1; D gene: TRBD1; CDR3 length: 12; clone size: NA; J gene: TRBJ1-1; CDR3 protein: CSVNDRTGGAFF; CDR3 DNA: TGCAGCGTCAACGATAGGACAGGGGGAGCTTTCTTT
V gene: TRBV10-3; D gene: NA; CDR3 length: 18; clone size: NA; J gene: TRBJ1-2; CDR3 protein: CAISKPPGQTIDLYGYTF; CDR3 DNA: TGTGCCATCAGCAAGCCACCGGGACAAACAATTGACCTCTATGGCTACACCTTC
V gene: TRBV4-2; D gene: TRBD2; CDR3 length: 15; clone size: NA; J gene: TRBJ2-1; CDR3 protein: CASSQELIAGNEQFF; CDR3 DNA: TGTGCCAGCAGCCAAGAGTTAATAGCGGGTAATGAGCAGTTCTTC
V gene: TRBV5-1; D gene: NA; CDR3 length: 14; clone size: NA; J gene: TRBJ1-2; CDR3 protein: CASSSLQGDPGYTF; CDR3 DNA: TGCGCCAGCAGCTCGCTCCAGGGTGATCCTGGCTACACCTTC
V gene: TRBV5-1; D gene: TRBD2; CDR3 length: 18; clone size: NA; J gene: TRBJ2-1; CDR3 protein: CASSLGLAGPSSYNEQFF; CDR3 DNA: TGCGCCAGCAGTCTGGGACTAGCGGGCCCCAGCTCCTACAATGAGCAGTTCTTC
V gene: TRBV19; D gene: NA; CDR3 length: 14; clone size: NA; J gene: TRBJ1-5; CDR3 protein: CASSTPRRGQPQHF; CDR3 DNA: TGTGCCAGTAGTACCCCGAGGAGGGGTCAGCCCCAGCATTTT
V gene: TRBV7-2; D gene: TRBD2; CDR3 length: 15; clone size: NA; J gene: TRBJ2-3; CDR3 protein: CASSPGTSGRALEYF; CDR3 DNA: TGTGCCAGCAGCCCCGGGACTAGCGGGAGGGCCCTGGAGTATTTT
V gene: TRBV5-4; D gene: NA; CDR3 length: 13; clone size: NA; J gene: TRBJ1-2; CDR3 protein: CASSPPGGYGYTF; CDR3 DNA: TGTGCCAGCAGCCCGCCGGGGGGATATGGCTACACCTTC
V gene: TRBV7-2; D gene: TRBD1; CDR3 length: 15; clone size: once; J gene: TRBJ1-2; CDR3 protein: CASSLAADRAYGYTF; CDR3 DNA: TGTGCCAGCAGCTTAGCCGCGGACAGGGCCTATGGCTACACCTTC